This T cell receptor beta chain was sequenced for a study of cytomegalovirus exposure and HLA in healthy donors (dated by TCRdb to 2015 to 2018). Regarding the complete study: An earlier analysis of approximately 590 of the donors reported roughly 270 Gb of sequence data and some 120 million unique TCR beta sequences from roughly 180 million T cells. An early release that covered around 590 HLA-typed donors contained around 300 gigabases of sequencing data and 75 million to 100 million unique TCR sequences. Among the approximately 400 genotyped donors, around 81% belonged to the genetic ancestry cluster associated with self-reported Caucasian donors. The aim of the study was to test whether cataloging public T cell receptors could identify signatures of past pathogen exposure. Using immunosequencing, the study profiled T cell repertoires from roughly 650 subjects and related those repertoires to cytomegalovirus serostatus. In addition to the first cohort of 666 subjects, a separate validation cohort of 120 different subjects was used. High-throughput TCR immunosequencing, statistical association of individual TCRs with disease status, and machine learning were combined to predict cytomegalovirus infection status. A later analysis re-examined previously published TCR beta repertoires from roughly 720 donors and added high-resolution HLA genotyping to investigate patterns of TCR occurrence. In the later analysis, no new phenotypic data were used to find candidate immune exposures; instead, reliance was placed on TCR beta sequences and their occurrence across donors. An earlier analysis of around 540 of the donors applied high-throughput TCR beta sequencing to assess whether each TCR beta V gene segment acted as functional or pseudogenic. Alongside the repertoire data, information on donor age, sex, ethnicity and CMV serostatus was compiled. In a later genetic analysis, genome-wide SNP genotypes for about three fifths of the roughly 670 donors were used, and that subset was treated as a discovery cohort. All discovery cohort repertoires had been generated using a single sequencing platform. HLA typing included class I and class II loci at four-digit resolution. The number of donors typed differed by locus, with 629-630 for A, B, C, DRB1 and DQB1, about 500 for DQA1, about 610 for DPA1, and around 450 for DPB1. Roughly five DR-DQ haplotypes were treated as single units for association and clustering because of strong linkage in the cohort. Across 300 to 400 genotyped donors of the cohort, an average of about 200,000 unique TCR beta nucleotide sequences per donor were sequenced, and roughly 18% of those sequences were non-productive. What the study reported, not specific to this receptor: When HLA alleles, especially DR and DQ, strongly co-occurred, attributing TCR associations to individual alleles was difficult. An association between a missense DCLRE1C variant and V-gene and J-gene trimming of TCR beta chains was found in a later genetic analysis and replicated in an independent cohort. The sequencing pipeline was judged likely to have produced a cluster of highly shared sequence variants as a technical artifact. Most TCR sequences were observed very rarely across donors, whereas some public TCRs were present in many individuals. According to a later analysis, most CMV-associated TCR beta chains appeared to be HLA-restricted, and the HLA associations seemed to be driven largely by CMV exposure. Presence/absence analyses assumed roughly uniform sequencing depth across donors, an assumption that may not hold. The cohort was sequenced for TCR beta chains only, and without alpha or paired-chain data the features that could be detected were limited. Because counts were too low, about 18 rarely observed V segments, including chromosome 9 orphons, were left out of the earlier analysis of 587 of the donors. The authors suggested that the approach could potentially be extended to other disease states and immunological phenotypes. A further reported finding was that TCR beta sequences accurately predicted the HLA-A and HLA-B alleles for most subjects in the first cohort. The study gave a list of over 150 TCR beta chains associated with cytomegalovirus. In a later analysis, HLA-associated TCR beta chains showed more clonal expansion and lower generation probabilities than non-associated chains that were equally common. Broadly in line with IMGT annotations, most TCR beta V segments showed up in productive rearrangements about 90% or about 30% of the time in an earlier analysis of around 600 of the donors. In a later analysis, some 18,000 TCR beta sequences were associated with specific HLA alleles at a false discovery rate of 0.05. In vitro tests confirmed that a few of the cytomegalovirus-associated TCR beta chains recognize cytomegalovirus antigens. Correlated functional status among segregating V segments might be attributable to linkage disequilibrium, but an unknown experimental factor could not be ruled out. For the cohort, immune exposure information was limited to CMV serostatus. A later analysis reported that several top co-occurrence clusters appeared linked to parvovirus B19, influenza, CMV and Epstein-Barr virus. In a later genetic analysis, fewer N-insertions in productive TCRs were reported among donors in an Asian-associated ancestry cluster than the 666-donor mean. Some IMGT-functional V segments, including TRBV6-2 and TRBV6-3, could not be told apart with the 87-base-pair reads, so those segments were excluded. According to a later analysis, TCR association rates differed among HLA loci, with DRB1 alleles showing the most associated TCRs and HLA-C alleles showing the fewest. Because HLA typing was missing for some donors at each locus, association tests included only the typed subset. In both the original and validation cohorts, the classifier was reported to diagnose cytomegalovirus status with high specificity and sensitivity.

The CDR3 holds 15 amino acids from the cysteine to the phenylalanine. The retained sequence is limited to the CDR3, 45 bases, with the frame set at the first base. Via the germline V gene (reference sequence), CDR1 is SEHNR and CDR2 FQNEAQ. V trim: 5 bases; J trim: 5 bases; unmatched bases: 9. Library method: the immunoSEQ multiplex PCR assay. For the multiplex PCR, a mixture combining 60 forward primers for TCR Vbeta segments and 13 reverse primers for TCR Jbeta segments was used. Amplification of the CDR3 region of rearranged TCR beta genes was performed with a multiplex PCR assay on genomic DNA. On the Illumina HiSeq System, the amplified TCR beta libraries were sequenced as 87-base-pair reads. The study's own analysis went as follows. Across the 700 or so repertoires, a later analysis counted roughly 77 million unique TCR beta chains, approximately 10 million of which were shared by at least two donors. Raw reads were error-corrected and collapsed into unique sequences with a nearest-neighbor algorithm that merged closely related sequences to remove PCR and sequencing errors. To assign V, D and J gene segments, CDR3 sequences were aligned to IMGT reference sequences. Each retained sequence needed at least a six-nucleotide match to both a V gene segment and a J gene segment. A rearrangement counted as productive if the CDR3 had no stop codons and remained in frame with V and J, and every other rearrangement counted as non-productive. Following IMGT convention, CDR3 was defined as the stretch from the second conserved V-encoded cysteine up to the conserved J-encoded phenylalanine. The earlier analysis of 500 to 750 of the donors excluded any sequence lacking an unambiguous match to a single V gene segment. An earlier analysis of 500 to 700 of the donors classified V segments as functional when productive rearrangements were above 56.7% and as segregating when the standard deviation between donors was above 5%. A statistical classification framework was built to diagnose cytomegalovirus status from the catalog of TCR beta chain sequences. In a later analysis, TCR nucleotide sequences were compared against IMGT/GENE-DB human TR gene sequences so that V and J genes could be assigned. The TCRdist pipeline was used in a later analysis to assign CDR3 sequences and most-parsimonious VDJ recombination scenarios. In a later analysis, each TCR beta chain was defined by its CDR3 amino acid sequence together with its V-gene family, and reads without a unique V-gene family were excluded. In a later analysis, some 600 highly shared, low-generation-probability nucleotide sequences were removed to address suspected cross-contamination and a sequencing artifact. A later analysis calculated a clonal expansion index for each public chain from normalized within-repertoire ranks of inferred template counts. Generation probabilities in a later analysis came from a VDJ recombination model fitted to out-of-frame rearrangements, and those results were checked against IGoR. In a later analysis, TCR-TCR, TCR-HLA and TCR-CMV co-occurrence was scored with hypergeometric tests, and a repertoire-size bias correction was applied to TCR pairs. A later analysis estimated false discovery rates by permuting HLA or CMV assignments 20 times. In a later analysis, co-occurring TCRs were grouped using DBSCAN, and TCRdist sequence similarity was added for clustering within HLA-allele-positive subsets. Co-occurrence clustering excluded repertoires with fewer than 30,000 or more than 120,000 public chains, plus five with anomalous nucleotide sharing. TCRdb took this table from immuneACCESS and kept in-frame rearrangements with V and J called. Such tables lack part of the clones; where checked against another copy, unresolved V genes explain under half of the gap, and the rest is unexplained. The DNA gave D and trimming, while V, J and clone size come from that table. Recorded for this sample are over 150,000 clones; 75% to 90% of them occurred a single time. Under 1% of the sample lies in the top ten.

On this clone itself: The antigen it recognizes is unknown. No much larger clone is present one base from it, and per-base qualities are unavailable.

The cohort comprised approximately 700 healthy bone marrow donors. At the time of sampling, every cohort member was nominally healthy, though immune exposures that went unrecorded were likely present. The donor was CMV seropositive and belonged to the group of about 290 seropositive cohort members. A peripheral blood sample was collected from each donor, and TCR beta sequencing was performed on peripheral blood mononuclear cells. Genomic DNA extraction from the blood cell samples was performed with the Qiagen DNeasy Blood Extraction Kit. The specimen was PBMCs. The chain uses TRBV7-9 and TRBJ2-3, and 8 junction bases match TRBD2. This sequence originates from a girl aged 2 to 9 in good health and CMV-seropositive. The CDR3 protein is CASSLRGGAGDTQYF. Read as DNA, the sequence is TGTGCCAGCAGCCTCCGGGGGGGCGCGGGAGATACGCAGTATTTT.